These 18 T cell receptor beta chains came from one sample sequenced in a study of blood T cell repertoires in COVID-19. TCRdb's table, derived via immunoSEQ multiplex PCR, lists solely in-frame clones and lacks some. The table includes 75,000 to 100,000 clones, approximately 81% detected once. Sequencing was done on a sample of peripheral blood. The receptors were gathered from a woman aged 80 or over with acute or convalescent COVID-19.

This chain connects TRBV6-5 to TRBJ1-3; unclear D gene. V gave up 0 bases and J gave up 7 bases, with 10 bases separating them. Germline V lookup: CDR1 MNHEY, CDR2 SVGAGI. This CDR3 is built from 14 residues. CDR3 loop: CASSYSRAGNTIYF. The CDR3 DNA is TGTGCCAGCAGTTACTCGAGGGCGGGCAACACCATATATTTT.

J is TRBJ1-5 and V is TRBV2; D not certain. The CDR3 is 14 residues long. The germline V gene has CDR1 SNHLY and CDR2 FYNNEI. Trimming left V 6 bases short and J 9 bases short, with 18 bases between. DNA for the CDR3: TGTGCCAGCAGACCCGCGGTTAATGGTTTGCCCCAGCATTTT. This translates into CASRPAVNGLPQHF.

The gene calls are TRBV6-6 and TRBJ1-1; the D gene is possibly TRBD1 (5 bases). This CDR3 is built from 14 residues. V lost 2 bases, J lost 4 bases, and 11 bases lay in between. In germline, CDR1 is MNHNY, CDR2 SVGAGI (reference sequence). CDR3 residues: CASSYGQGSTEAFF. In DNA, the CDR3 is TGTGCCAGCAGTTACGGGCAGGGATCCACTGAAGCTTTCTTT.

The genes are TRBV4-1 and TRBJ2-5; 8 bases are shared with TRBD2. Germline trimming cut 4 bases from V and 5 bases from J; bases unmatched to any gene: 12. CDR3 length equals 16 residues. Germline CDR1 reads MGHRA; CDR2 reads YSYEKL. The CDR3 DNA is TGCGCCAGCAGCCCCTCCCAACGGGGGGGAGGTGAGACCCAGTACTTC. Its protein is CASSPSQRGGGETQYF.

The CDR3 spells CASSIAADFEKLFF. For the CDR3, the DNA is TGTGCCAGTAGTATCGCGGCCGACTTTGAAAAACTGTTTTTT. The V call is TRBV19, the J call TRBJ1-4; D ambiguous. In germline, CDR1 is LNHDA, CDR2 SQIVND (reference sequence). The V end lost 3 bases, the J end lost 7 bases, and 12 bases lay between the germline ends. The CDR3 extends over 14 amino acids.

The chain joins TRBV9 to TRBJ1-3, with D uncertain. V lost 1 base to trimming and J lost 0 bases, with 5 bases between them. Germline values: CDR1 SGDLS, CDR2 YYNGEE. The CDR3 has 14 residues. The CDR3: CASSVFVSGNTIYF. Written as DNA, the CDR3 is TGTGCCAGCAGCGTATTCGTCTCTGGAAACACCATATATTTT.

This clone was found once. The chain uses TRBV29-1 and TRBJ1-3; 7 bases align to TRBD1. The CDR3 covers 16 residues. Losses at the gene ends were 4 bases for V and 3 bases for J; bases not matched to a gene: 12. Germline assignment: CDR1 SQVTM and CDR2 ANQGSEA. The CDR3 DNA sequence: TGCAGCGTTGTGTTCATTGGCAGGGGGATTGGAAACACCATATATTTT. Amino acids: CSVVFIGRGIGNTIYF. Variable domain in full (rest from reference TRBV29-1 and TRBJ1-3): SAVISQKPSRDICQRGTSLTIQCQVDSQVTMMFWYRQQPGQSLTLIATANQGSEATYESGFVIDKFPISRPNLTFSTLTVSNMSPEDSSIYLCSVVFIGRGIGNTIYFGEGSWLTVV.

The chain recombines TRBV18 with TRBJ2-1; TRBD2 aligns across 11 bases. J gave up 4 bases and V 1 base, and 3 bases lay outside the gene matches. Germline V lookup: CDR1 KGHSH, CDR2 LQKENI. This CDR3 has 16 residues. The CDR3 loop is CASSPQGLAAYNEQFF. CDR3 bases: TGTGCCAGCTCACCACAGGGACTAGCGGCTTACAATGAGCAGTTCTTC. The complete variable domain, with remaining parts taken from reference TRBV18 and TRBJ2-1, reads NAGVMQNPRHLVRRRGQEARLRCSPMKGHSHVYWYRQLPEEGLKFMVYLQKENIIDESGMPKERFSAEFPKEGPSILRIQQVVRGDSAAYFCASSPQGLAAYNEQFFGPGTRLTVL.

This CDR3 is CASSLTHRGDTGELFF. The DNA of the CDR3 is TGCGCCAGCAGCTTGACTCACAGGGGAGACACCGGGGAGCTGTTTTTT. The rearrangement joins TRBV5-1 to TRBJ2-2, with 7 bases fitting TRBD1. CDR1 SGHRS and CDR2 YFSETQ come from the germline V gene. CDR3 length: 16 residues. Losses at the gene ends were 1 base for V and 3 bases for J; bases not matched to a gene: 6.

The chain has TRBV30 and TRBJ2-7, with TRBD1 identical over 7 bases. Losses at the gene ends were 5 bases for V and 6 bases for J; bases not matched to a gene: 4. Germline CDR1 and CDR2: GTSNPN and SVGIG (reference sequence). The CDR3 totals 11 residues. CDR3 amino acids: CAWANRGEQYF. In nucleotides, the CDR3 is TGTGCCTGGGCTAACAGGGGCGAGCAGTACTTC.

The rearrangement uses TRBV18 and TRBJ2-5; D may be TRBD2 (5 bases). V was cut by 4 bases and J by 5 bases, with 14 bases left in between. The CDR3 is made up of 14 amino acids. Germline CDR1 reads KGHSH; CDR2 reads LQKENI. The CDR3 DNA follows: TGTGCCAGCTCACTGACGAGCGGAGTGGAGACCCAGTACTTC. This codes for CASSLTSGVETQYF.

The rearrangement joins TRBV6-2 or TRBV6-3 to TRBJ2-1; a possible D gene is TRBD1 (6 bases). The CDR3 consists of 13 residues. CDR1 is MNHEY and CDR2 is SVGEGT in the germline V gene. Trimming pared 6 bases from V and 4 bases from J, leaving 10 bases between. CDR3 DNA sequence: TGTGCCAGCAGCCCAGACAGGTACAATGAGCAGTTCTTC. Encoded protein: CASSPDRYNEQFF.

The genes are TRBV7-2 and TRBJ1-4; no reliable D call. The CDR3 loop spans 12 amino acids. V was pared by 4 bases and J by 6 bases, with 6 bases between. The V gene's germline CDR1 is SGHTA and CDR2 FQGNSA. CDR3 loop: CASSSYDEKLFF. The DNA for the CDR3 is TGTGCCAGCAGCTCCTACGATGAAAAACTGTTTTTT.

This clone was found once. In nucleotides, the CDR3 is TGTGCCAGCAGCGCGCAGGGGGATCAGCCCCAGCATTTT. This translates into CASSAQGDQPQHF. The rearrangement links TRBV5-8 to TRBJ1-5; 7 nucleotides match TRBD1. The trim removed 4 bases at V and 5 bases at J, leaving 3 bases unmatched. Germline CDR1 SGHTS, CDR2 YDEGEE. The CDR3 covers 13 residues.

CDR3 in amino acids: CASSVSSDWDTQYF. The CDR3, as DNA: TGTGCCAGCAGCGTAAGCTCAGACTGGGATACGCAGTATTTT. This chain uses TRBV9 with TRBJ2-3; D is undetermined. Deletions cut 1 base from V and 6 bases from J, with 12 bases between. Germline V lookup: CDR1 SGDLS, CDR2 YYNGEE. CDR3 length: 14 amino acids.

This clone has ten or more counts. The chain joins TRBV7-2 to TRBJ1-2; perhaps TRBD1 as D (6 bases). This CDR3 is built from 14 residues. V lost 5 bases and J 7 bases, leaving 17 bases between the germline ends. Germline-derived CDR1 and CDR2 are SGHTA and FQGNSA. The CDR3 loop reads CASSPSRGSFGYTF. DNA for the CDR3: TGTGCCAGCAGCCCCAGTAGGGGGTCCTTTGGCTACACCTTC.

This clone was detected once. The chain couples TRBV24-1 to TRBJ2-3; TRBD2 agrees at 7 bases. Germline loops: CDR1 KGHDR, CDR2 SFDVKD. V was clipped by 5 bases and J by 0 bases; unmatched bases: 4. CDR3 length equals 15 residues. CDR3 protein: CATSGSGGSTDTQYF. The DNA of the CDR3 is TGTGCCACCAGTGGTTCCGGGGGGAGCACAGATACGCAGTATTTT.

This chain joins TRBV5-1 and TRBJ1-2; TRBD1 matches 9 bases. Germline assignment: CDR1 SGHRS and CDR2 YFSETQ. The CDR3 length is 14 residues. V lost 0 bases and J lost 7; bases outside the gene matches: 4. CDR3 sequence: CASSLGQGVTGYTF. In DNA, the CDR3 is TGCGCCAGCAGCTTGGGACAGGGGGTTACTGGCTACACCTTC.